This T cell receptor beta chain emerged from a study of cytomegalovirus exposure and HLA in healthy donors (dated 2017 in TCRdb). About the full investigation: An earlier analysis of approximately 640 of the donors reported more than 250 Gb of sequence data and approximately 110 million unique TCR beta sequences from roughly 200 million T cells. An early release covering about 600 HLA-typed donors comprised about 290 gigabases of sequencing data and 85 million or so unique TCR sequences. The genetic ancestry cluster associated with self-reported Caucasian donors included about 84% of the 398 genotyped donors. The aim of the study was to test whether cataloging public T cell receptors could identify signatures of past pathogen exposure. The study profiled the T cell repertoires of 500 to 800 subjects by immunosequencing and related them to cytomegalovirus serostatus. In addition to the first cohort of 500 to 850 subjects, a separate validation cohort of 120 different subjects was used. High-throughput TCR immunosequencing, statistical association of individual TCRs with disease status, and machine learning were combined to predict cytomegalovirus infection status. A later analysis re-examined previously published TCR beta repertoires from 600 to 700 donors and added high-resolution HLA genotyping to investigate patterns of TCR occurrence. The later analysis used no new phenotypic data to find candidate immune exposures, relying instead on TCR beta sequences and their occurrence across donors. An earlier analysis of about 620 of the donors applied high-throughput TCR beta sequencing to assess whether each TCR beta V gene segment acted as functional or pseudogenic. Donor age, sex, ethnicity and CMV serostatus were compiled alongside the repertoire data. A later genetic analysis used genome-wide SNP genotypes for about three fifths of the 666 donors, treating that subset as a discovery cohort. Every repertoire in the discovery cohort had been generated on one and the same sequencing platform. Class I and class II HLA loci were covered by the typing at four-digit resolution. Typing coverage differed by locus: A, B, C, DRB1 and DQB1 were typed in about 620-640 donors, DQA1 in 500 to 550, DPA1 in approximately 610, and DPB1 in around 440. Because of strong linkage in the cohort, five DR-DQ haplotypes were treated as single units for association and clustering. Among some 410 genotyped donors of the cohort, an average of approximately 220,000 unique TCR beta nucleotide sequences was sequenced per donor, of which about 18% were non-productive. Here is what the overall study found, with its caveats: In a later genetic analysis, fewer N-insertions in productive TCRs were reported among donors in an Asian-associated ancestry cluster than the approximately 630-donor mean. A later analysis found that TCR association rates varied across HLA loci, with DRB1 alleles showing the most associated TCRs and HLA-C alleles the fewest. A later analysis found that HLA-associated TCR beta chains were more clonally expanded and had lower generation probabilities than equally common non-associated chains. The only immune exposure information available for the cohort was CMV serostatus. In a later analysis, most CMV-associated TCR beta chains were found to appear HLA-restricted, with HLA associations seemingly driven largely by CMV exposure. Some IMGT-functional V segments, including TRBV6-2 and TRBV6-3, could not be told apart with the 87-base-pair reads, so those segments were excluded. The classifier was reported to diagnose cytomegalovirus status with high specificity and sensitivity in both the original cohort and the validation cohort. Because some donors lacked HLA typing at each locus, the association tests relied only on the typed subset. A few of the identified cytomegalovirus-associated TCR beta chains were confirmed in vitro to be specific for cytomegalovirus antigens. A further reported finding was that TCR beta sequences accurately predicted the HLA-A and HLA-B alleles for most subjects in the first cohort. About 17 rarely observed V segments, including chromosome 9 orphons, were excluded from the earlier analysis of several hundred of the donors because counts were too low. When HLA alleles, especially DR and DQ, strongly co-occurred, attributing TCR associations to individual alleles was difficult. V-gene and J-gene trimming of TCR beta chains was associated with a missense DCLRE1C variant in a later genetic analysis, and the association was replicated in an independent cohort. The sequencing pipeline was judged likely to have produced a cluster of highly shared sequence variants as a technical artifact. The authors suggested that the approach could potentially be extended to other disease states and immunological phenotypes. Across donors, most TCR sequences were observed very rarely, whereas some public TCRs were present in many individuals. In an earlier analysis of roughly 500 of the donors, most TCR beta V segments appeared in productive rearrangements about 87% or about 30% of the time, broadly matching IMGT annotations. In the study, 150 to 200 TCR beta chains were listed as associated with cytomegalovirus. The presence/absence analyses assumed that sequencing depth was roughly uniform across donors, and that assumption may not be true. In this cohort, only TCR beta chains were sequenced, and detectable features were limited by the absence of alpha or paired-chain data. Specific HLA alleles were associated with 16,951 TCR beta sequences at a false discovery rate of 0.05 in a later analysis. A later analysis reported that several top co-occurrence clusters appeared linked to parvovirus B19, influenza, CMV and Epstein-Barr virus. Linkage disequilibrium might explain the correlated functional status among segregating V segments, but an unknown experimental factor could not be excluded.

The library was prepared using the immunoSEQ multiplex PCR assay. The multiplex PCR relied on a mix of 60 forward primers for TCR Vbeta segments and 13 reverse primers for TCR Jbeta segments. A multiplex PCR assay on genomic DNA amplified the CDR3 region of rearranged TCR beta genes. Amplified TCR beta libraries were sequenced as 87-base-pair reads on the Illumina HiSeq System. The paper's data handling went like this. A later analysis counted tens of millions of unique TCR beta chains across the 650 to 800 repertoires, and around 9.9 million of these chains were shared by at least two donors. A nearest-neighbor algorithm error-corrected the raw reads and collapsed the reads into unique sequences, merging closely related sequences to remove PCR and sequencing errors. Alignment of CDR3 sequences to IMGT reference sequences was used to assign V, D and J gene segments. Each retained sequence needed at least a six-nucleotide match to both a V gene segment and a J gene segment. A rearrangement was called productive if the CDR3 had no stop codons and remained in frame with V and J, and every other rearrangement was called non-productive. CDR3 was defined according to IMGT convention as the region running from the second conserved V-encoded cysteine to the conserved J-encoded phenylalanine. In an earlier analysis of more than 550 of the donors, sequences lacking an unambiguous match to a single V gene segment were excluded. In an earlier analysis of around 590 of the donors, a V segment was called functional when productive rearrangements were above 56.7%, and segregating when the standard deviation between donors exceeded 5%. A statistical classification framework was developed to diagnose cytomegalovirus status using the catalog of TCR beta chain sequences. V and J gene assignment, in a later analysis, came from comparing TCR nucleotide sequences with IMGT/GENE-DB human TR gene sequences. A later analysis assigned CDR3 sequences and most-parsimonious VDJ recombination scenarios with the TCRdist pipeline. In a later analysis, every TCR beta chain was defined by the combination of its CDR3 amino acid sequence and its V-gene family, and reads without a unique V-gene family were dropped. To address suspected cross-contamination and a sequencing artifact, a later analysis removed 550 to 750 highly shared, low-generation-probability nucleotide sequences. In a later analysis, a clonal expansion index for each public chain was calculated from normalized within-repertoire ranks of inferred template counts. In a later analysis, generation probabilities were computed with a VDJ recombination model fitted to out-of-frame rearrangements, and the resulting probabilities were checked against IGoR. A later analysis scored TCR-TCR, TCR-HLA and TCR-CMV co-occurrence with hypergeometric tests, applying a repertoire-size bias correction to TCR pairs. In a later analysis, false discovery rates were estimated by permuting HLA or CMV assignments 20 times. A later analysis grouped co-occurring TCRs with DBSCAN, adding TCRdist sequence similarity when clustering within HLA-allele-positive subsets. Repertoires with fewer than 30,000 or more than 120,000 public chains, plus five repertoires with anomalous nucleotide sharing, were excluded from co-occurrence clustering. The immuneACCESS repertoire file appears here via TCRdb, limited to in-frame rearrangements. These files lack a portion of the clones; in checked studies, under half of the deficit traces to unresolved V genes, and the cause of the others is not known. That table is the source of V, J and clone size, and D and trimming were worked out from the DNA. The sample table contains about 270,000 clones; only one count was recorded for just over 70% of them. Clones ranked in the top ten supply over 2% of the sample.

Sequences SNHLY (CDR1) and FYNNEI (CDR2) are obtained from the germline V gene. A distance of 9 bases separates the germline ends of V and J, which lose 3 bases and 2 bases respectively. The cysteine opens and the phenylalanine closes a CDR3 of 14 amino acids. The kept DNA is CDR3 alone, 42 bases in frame from the first base. In total, just over 650 healthy bone marrow donors made up the cohort. At the time of sampling, every cohort member was nominally healthy, though immune exposures that went unrecorded were likely present. The donor tested CMV seronegative, placing the donor among the roughly 350 seronegative members of the cohort. Each donor provided a peripheral blood sample, and peripheral blood mononuclear cells were used for TCR beta sequencing. Genomic DNA extraction from the blood cell samples was performed with the Qiagen DNeasy Blood Extraction Kit. Of note for this clone: Its antigen is unknown. It has no much larger one-base neighbor in the sample; base qualities were not kept.

The origin of this receptor is a female donor in good health and CMV-seronegative. The sample taken for sequencing was PBMCs. This sequence uses TRBV2 and TRBJ2-3; the D segment could be TRBD1, given 6 matching bases. For the CDR3, the sequence is CASSDRGSTDTQYF. The DNA sequence is TGTGCCAGCAGTGACAGGGGTTCCACAGATACGCAGTATTTT. Joined to the reference TRBV2 and TRBJ2-3 proteins, this CDR3 gives the full variable domain: EPEVTQTPSHQVTQMGQEVILRCVPISNHLYFYWYRQILGQKVEFLVSFYNNEISEKSEIFDDQFSVERPDGSNFTLKIRSTKLEDSAMYFCASSDRGSTDTQYFGPGTRLTVL.